Listed below are T cell receptor beta chains from one sample, sequenced in a study of T cells in localized non-small cell lung cancer. Assay used: immunoSEQ multiplex PCR; TCRdb lists only in-frame clones, some missing. The table records just over 20,000 clones, roughly 84% of them present only once. The sample in question was PBMCs, obtained before any cancer treatment. These receptors came from a woman aged 35-70 years with stage II squamous cell lung carcinoma. Both conserved end residues are part of each CDR3. The D gene is left open where the match is weak. Size tells how often a clone was seen (once, few, many) or the class of an expanded clone, and some rows leave it out.

d_gene	v_gene	len	abundance	j_gene	CDR3aa	CDR3nt
-	TRBV7-9	15	-	TRBJ2-5	CASSPGAGRQETQYF	TGTGCCAGCAGCCCTGGGGCGGGACGACAAGAGACCCAGTACTTC
TRBD2	TRBV29-1	15	-	TRBJ2-2	CSGAGAMGLTGELFF	TGCAGCGGAGCGGGGGCAATGGGATTAACCGGGGAGCTGTTTTTT
-	TRBV4-1	15	-	TRBJ2-2	CASRQELGITGELFF	TGCGCCAGCCGTCAGGAGTTAGGGATCACCGGGGAGCTGTTTTTT
-	TRBV28	17	-	TRBJ1-2	CASSLSQGGGPNYGYTF	TGTGCCAGCAGTTTATCCCAGGGCGGGGGCCCTAACTATGGCTACACCTTC
-	TRBV7-2	12	-	TRBJ1-2	CASSLANRGYTF	TGTGCCAGCAGCTTAGCCAATCGTGGCTACACCTTC
-	TRBV4-1	17	-	TRBJ2-1	CASSQNGVRGSYNEQFF	TGCGCCAGCAGCCAAAATGGGGTAAGGGGCTCCTACAATGAGCAGTTCTTC
TRBD2	TRBV29-1	13	-	TRBJ2-7	CSVHLGAGDEQYF	TGCAGCGTCCATCTAGGAGCGGGAGATGAGCAGTACTTC
-	TRBV6-5	15	-	TRBJ2-5	CASSRRANEGETQYF	TGTGCCAGCAGTAGACGGGCCAACGAAGGGGAGACCCAGTACTTC
-	TRBV15	16	-	TRBJ2-5	CATSRKQGLHGETQYF	TGTGCCACCAGCAGGAAACAGGGACTCCACGGGGAGACCCAGTACTTC
-	TRBV11-2	11	once	TRBJ2-5	CASSLWETQYF	TGTGCCAGCAGCTTATGGGAGACCCAGTACTTC
-	TRBV11-2	18	-	TRBJ2-2	CASSLAPSPRRDGGELFF	TGTGCCAGCAGCTTAGCTCCGAGCCCCCGCAGGGATGGCGGGGAGCTGTTTTTT
-	TRBV21-1	15	-	TRBJ2-7	CASSRRDTDSYEQYF	TGTGCCAGCAGCCGCCGGGACACGGATTCCTACGAGCAGTACTTC
-	TRBV25-1	16	-	TRBJ1-4	CASSESSAPLNEKLFF	TGTGCCAGCAGTGAATCCAGCGCACCATTGAATGAAAAACTGTTTTTT
-	TRBV7-9	14	-	TRBJ2-1	CASSFARLEAEQFF	TGTGCCAGCAGCTTCGCCCGACTCGAAGCTGAGCAGTTCTTC
-	TRBV6-5	16	-	TRBJ2-1	CASSYSTYQTWDEQFF	TGTGCCAGCAGTTACTCAACCTACCAGACTTGGGATGAGCAGTTCTTC
-	TRBV19	18	-	TRBJ2-5	CASSIGMEGRGPIGTQYF	TGTGCCAGTAGTATCGGGATGGAGGGCAGGGGACCTATAGGGACCCAGTACTTC
-	TRBV7-2	15	few	TRBJ1-5	CASSLVGGSNQPQHF	TGTGCCAGCAGCTTAGTTGGTGGGAGCAATCAGCCCCAGCATTTT
TRBD1	TRBV15	18	-	TRBJ1-5	CATSRGDRAYYSNQPQHF	TGTGCCACCAGCAGAGGTGACAGGGCCTATTATAGCAATCAGCCCCAGCATTTT
TRBD1	TRBV5-1	14	-	TRBJ2-7	CASSLRQGPYEQYF	TGCGCCAGCAGCTTGAGACAGGGTCCGTACGAGCAGTACTTC
-	TRBV19	13	-	TRBJ2-2	CASTTLGTGELFF	TGTGCCAGTACAACACTAGGTACCGGGGAGCTGTTTTTT
-	TRBV5-8	12	-	TRBJ1-4	CASRRDGGKLFF	TGTGCCAGCAGGCGGGACGGCGGAAAACTGTTTTTT
TRBD2	TRBV7-2	16	-	TRBJ2-5	CASRPPGLAGVGTQYF	TGTGCCAGCAGGCCACCGGGACTAGCGGGGGTTGGGACCCAGTACTTC
-	TRBV5-6	13	-	TRBJ2-1	CASSPGLYNEQFF	TGTGCCAGCAGCCCGGGGTTATACAATGAGCAGTTCTTC
TRBD1	TRBV5-8	15	-	TRBJ2-5	CASSSVGTGKETQYF	TGTGCCAGCAGCTCTGTAGGGACAGGGAAAGAGACCCAGTACTTC
TRBD1	TRBV7-9	15	-	TRBJ1-5	CASSSGTGGSQPQHF	TGTGCCAGCAGCTCCGGGACAGGGGGAAGTCAGCCCCAGCATTTT
-	TRBV6-1	11	-	TRBJ1-2	CANREHYGYTF	TGTGCCAACAGGGAGCATTATGGCTACACCTTC
TRBD2	TRBV7-9	16	-	TRBJ2-1	CASSQRLAGDRDEQFF	TGTGCCAGCAGCCAGCGACTAGCGGGAGACAGGGATGAGCAGTTCTTC
-	TRBV6-1	16	-	TRBJ2-3	CASSEDTDRFTDTQYF	TGTGCCAGCAGTGAAGACACCGACCGCTTTACAGATACGCAGTATTTT
-	TRBV14	17	-	TRBJ2-5	CASSHGGWYSYQETQYF	TGTGCCAGCAGCCATGGGGGGTGGTACTCGTACCAAGAGACCCAGTACTTC
-	TRBV10-2	12	-	TRBJ1-2	CASGHRAYGYTF	TGCGCCAGCGGGCACAGGGCGTATGGCTACACCTTC
TRBD2	TRBV6-5	14	few	TRBJ2-5	CASSYWEGGETQYF	TGTGCCAGCAGTTACTGGGAGGGTGGAGAGACCCAGTACTTC
TRBD1	TRBV28	12	-	TRBJ2-1	CASSLKGQGQFF	TGTGCCAGCAGTTTGAAAGGACAGGGCCAGTTCTTC
TRBD1	TRBV6-5	15	-	TRBJ2-7	CASSYSRTGVYEQYF	TGTGCCAGCAGTTACTCGAGGACAGGGGTCTACGAGCAGTACTTC
-	TRBV7-8	14	once	TRBJ2-3	CASSLTDRESTQYF	TGTGCCAGCAGCTTAACTGACCGGGAGAGTACGCAGTATTTT
-	TRBV7-3	13	-	TRBJ2-1	CASSLSRIDEQFF	TGTGCCAGCAGCTTGTCTAGAATTGATGAGCAGTTCTTC
-	TRBV6-6	15	-	TRBJ2-7	CASSYLRVSSYEQYF	TGTGCCAGCAGTTACTTGAGGGTTAGCTCCTACGAGCAGTACTTC
-	TRBV5-1	16	-	TRBJ2-1	CASSLVYGWAYNEQFF	TGCGCCAGCAGCTTGGTTTACGGGTGGGCCTACAATGAGCAGTTCTTC
TRBD2	TRBV7-8	15	-	TRBJ2-7	CASSFPLAELPEQYF	TGTGCCAGCAGCTTCCCGCTAGCGGAACTCCCCGAGCAGTACTTC
-	TRBV11-3	13	few	TRBJ2-1	CASSLGLFNEQFF	TGTGCCAGCAGCTTAGGACTTTTCAATGAGCAGTTCTTC
-	TRBV9	16	-	TRBJ1-3	CASATGGITSGNTIYF	TGTGCCAGCGCCACGGGGGGAATCACCTCTGGAAACACCATATATTTT
-	TRBV7-6	13	-	TRBJ2-2	CASSLGPAGELFF	TGTGCCAGCAGCTTGGGTCCAGCCGGGGAGCTGTTTTTT